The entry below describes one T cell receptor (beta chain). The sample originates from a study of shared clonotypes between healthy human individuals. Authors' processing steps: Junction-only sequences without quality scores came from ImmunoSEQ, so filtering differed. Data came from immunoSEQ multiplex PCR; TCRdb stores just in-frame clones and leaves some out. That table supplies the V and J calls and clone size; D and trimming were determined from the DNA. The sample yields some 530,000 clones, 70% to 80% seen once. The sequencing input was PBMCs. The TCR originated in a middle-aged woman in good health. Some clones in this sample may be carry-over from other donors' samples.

The CDR3 reads CASTKCTPEVADTQYF. CDR3 nucleotide sequence: TGTGCCAGCACCAAATGCACCCCGGAGGTCGCAGATACGCAGTATTTT. The chain employs TRBV6-8 and TRBJ2-3, with D possibly being TRBD2 (5 bases). V was pared by 7 bases and J by 4 bases, with 21 bases between. Germline values: CDR1 MNHGY, CDR2 SAAAGT. The length of the CDR3 is 16 residues.